These 10 T cell receptor beta chains came from one sample sequenced in a study of CD8 T cells in Susac syndrome. After extraction with the RNeasy kit, roughly 0.5 to 1 ug of the RNA was reverse transcribed using random hexamers. Using its own MiXCR run on the immunoSEQ multiplex PCR reads, TCRdb lists one record per CDR3 protein. The sample carries under 200,000 distinct CDR3 sequences, roughly nine tenths recorded once. The sequenced material came from CD4+ T cells from PBMCs. The origin of the receptors is a human donor with Susac syndrome.

The chain is built from TRBV24-1 and TRBJ1-5; TRBD1 agrees at 7 bases. Germline V gene sequence: CDR1 KGHDR, CDR2 SFDVKD. V was clipped by 2 bases and J by 1 base; unmatched bases: 7. CDR3 length equals 17 residues. The CDR3 DNA follows: TGTGCCACCAGTGATTCCCGAGGGGGCAGAAGCAATCAGCCCCAGCATTTT. This encodes CATSDSRGGRSNQPQHF.

This chain connects TRBV7-8 to TRBJ2-5; 7 bases map to TRBD2. Trimming took 5 bases from V and 4 from J; bases not matched to a gene: 10. This CDR3 region has 15 residues. The germline V gene encodes CDR1 SGHVS and CDR2 FQNEAQ. The CDR3 loop is CASSRGDYRGETQYF. The DNA of the CDR3 is TGTGCCAGCAGCCGAGGGGACTACCGGGGAGAGACCCAGTACTTC.

The chain uses TRBV20-1 and TRBJ1-2, with D unclear. Trimming pared 3 bases from V and 4 bases from J, leaving 9 bases between. Germline lookup yields CDR1 DFQATT and CDR2 SNEGSKA (reference sequence). CDR3 length: 12 residues. CDR3 protein: CSARVRGYGYTF. CDR3 nucleotide sequence: TGCAGTGCTAGGGTCCGTGGCTATGGCTACACCTTC.

The J gene is TRBJ1-5, the V gene TRBV20-1; the match to TRBD1 covers 8 bases. The CDR3 length is 14 residues. With 0 bases clipped from V and 5 bases from J, the junction kept 3 bases outside the gene matches. The V gene's germline CDR1 is DFQATT and CDR2 SNEGSKA (reference sequence). CDR3 sequence: CSAREQGQDQPQHF. For the CDR3, the DNA is TGCAGTGCTAGAGAACAGGGACAGGATCAGCCCCAGCATTTT.

V is TRBV5-1 and J is TRBJ2-1; 10 bases are a match to TRBD2. The length of the CDR3 is 17 residues. The germline CDR1 and CDR2 sequences are SGHRS and YFSETQ. Unmatched junction bases numbered 15, after V lost 4 bases and J lost 8 bases. CDR3 bases: TGCGCCAGCAGCGCGGAATTTCTAGCGGGAGTAACACATGAGCAGTTCTTC. Its protein product is CASSAEFLAGVTHEQFF.

This chain joins TRBV18 and TRBJ2-1; D gene unclear. V was trimmed by 1 base and J by 2 bases, leaving 9 bases between them. This CDR3 is 15 amino acids long. Germline values: CDR1 KGHSH, CDR2 LQKENI. The CDR3 region is CASSPREDTYNEQFF. The CDR3 coding sequence is TGTGCCAGCTCACCACGGGAAGACACCTACAATGAGCAGTTCTTC.

This clonotype appeared a few times. The chain links TRBV6-5 to TRBJ2-7, with TRBD1 identical over 7 bases. Germline CDR1 reads MNHEY; CDR2 reads SVGAGI. The CDR3 runs to 12 residues. J lost 6 bases, V lost 4 bases, and 3 bases had no gene match. CDR3 bases: TGTGCCAGCAGTTCTCCAGGGGGCGAGCAGTACTTC. The encoded protein is CASSSPGGEQYF.

The genes are TRBV7-9 and TRBJ1-5; no clear D gene. Germline V gene lookup returns CDR1 SEHNR and CDR2 FQNEAQ (reference sequence). Trimming pared 0 bases from V and 4 bases from J, leaving 7 bases between. This CDR3 is 14 amino acids long. The CDR3 here is CASSLATGNQPQHF. In nucleotides, the CDR3 is TGTGCCAGCAGCTTAGCGACGGGGAATCAGCCCCAGCATTTT.

This chain links TRBV18 with TRBJ2-7, with no clear D. Germline V gene sequence: CDR1 KGHSH, CDR2 LQKENI. This CDR3 has 11 residues. V was pared by 3 bases and J by 6 bases, with 6 bases between. CDR3 sequence (DNA): TGTGCCAGCTCACCCGGTCCCGAGCAGTACTTC. As protein: CASSPGPEQYF.

The V gene is TRBV7-2, the J gene TRBJ2-7, with 9 bases aligning to TRBD1. The trim removed 2 bases at V and 4 bases at J, leaving 6 bases unmatched. CDR1 and CDR2 from the germline V gene are SGHTA and FQGNSA. The CDR3 consists of 15 residues. The CDR3: CASSLPGQGIYEQYF. As DNA, the CDR3 is TGTGCCAGCAGCTTACCGGGACAGGGCATATACGAGCAGTACTTC.